The clone carrying this T cell receptor beta chain was seen once. Enrolment of Seattle patients took place during active infection, and they were followed longitudinally. This specimen comes from a study of blood T cell repertoires in COVID-19. Study background: COVID-19 samples collected from the United States, Italy and Spain covered acute and convalescent phases.

Per the original methods: Estimation of nucleated cell counts relied on the amplification of reference gene primers. Produced via immunoSEQ multiplex PCR; TCRdb's table is partial and in-frame only. For V, J and clone size, that table is used; D and trimming come from the DNA. The sample holds about 370,000 clones; approximately 87% are singletons and the top ten take over 9.5%. Sequenced input: peripheral blood. The sequence came from a young woman with COVID-19, enrolled during active disease.

The CDR3 loop is CAISDRTGPDTQYF. The CDR3 nucleotides read TGTGCCATCAGTGACCGGACAGGGCCAGATACGCAGTATTTT. V is TRBV10-3 and J is TRBJ2-3; 8 bases fit TRBD1. From germline, CDR1 is ENHRY and CDR2 SYGVKD. This CDR3 spans 14 amino acids. J lost 4 bases, V lost 3 bases, and 3 bases had no gene match.